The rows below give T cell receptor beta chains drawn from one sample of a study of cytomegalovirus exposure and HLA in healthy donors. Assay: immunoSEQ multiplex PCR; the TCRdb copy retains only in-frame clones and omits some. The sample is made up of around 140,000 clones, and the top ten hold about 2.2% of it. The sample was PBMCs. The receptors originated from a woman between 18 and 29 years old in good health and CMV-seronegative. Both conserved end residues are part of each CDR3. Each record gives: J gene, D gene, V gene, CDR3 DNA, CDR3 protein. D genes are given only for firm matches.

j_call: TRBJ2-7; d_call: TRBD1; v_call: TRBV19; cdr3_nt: TGTGCCAGTAGACCCGGACAGGGCCCGGGCGAGCAGTACTTC; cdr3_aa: CASRPGQGPGEQYF
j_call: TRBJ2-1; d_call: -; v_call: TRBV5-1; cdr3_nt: TGCGCCAGCAGCTTGGGACAGGTTGAGAATGAGCAGTTCTTC; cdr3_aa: CASSLGQVENEQFF
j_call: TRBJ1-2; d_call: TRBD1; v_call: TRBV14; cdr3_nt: TGTGCCAGCAGCCCCCAGGACAGGGGGCAGGGGGGCTACACCTTC; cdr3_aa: CASSPQDRGQGGYTF
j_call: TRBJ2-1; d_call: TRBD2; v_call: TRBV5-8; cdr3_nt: TGTGCCAGCAGCTTTCCTAGCGGGAGGAGCCCCAGGAGCTCCTACAATGAGCAGTTCTTC; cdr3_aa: CASSFPSGRSPRSSYNEQFF
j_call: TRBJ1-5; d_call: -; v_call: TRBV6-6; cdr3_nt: TGTGCCACTTCGATATGGGCGGGCGGCAATCAGCCCCAGCATTTT; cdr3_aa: CATSIWAGGNQPQHF
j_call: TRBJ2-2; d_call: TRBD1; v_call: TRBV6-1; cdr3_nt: TGTGCCAGCAGTATAGGACAGGGCACCGGGGAGCTGTTTTTT; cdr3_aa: CASSIGQGTGELFF
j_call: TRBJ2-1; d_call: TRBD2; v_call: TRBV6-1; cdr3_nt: TGTGCCAGCAGTGAAACGAGCGGGGCTTTCGGTGAGCAGTTCTTC; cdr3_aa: CASSETSGAFGEQFF
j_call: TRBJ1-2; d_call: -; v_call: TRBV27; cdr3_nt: TGTGCCAGCAGTCAAACACAGGGCGGTGGCTACACCTTC; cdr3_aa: CASSQTQGGGYTF
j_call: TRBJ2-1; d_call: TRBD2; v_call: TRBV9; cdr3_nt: TGTGCCAGCAGCCCCTCGTTGGCGGGAGGAGTTTACTACAATGAGCAGTTCTTC; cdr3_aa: CASSPSLAGGVYYNEQFF
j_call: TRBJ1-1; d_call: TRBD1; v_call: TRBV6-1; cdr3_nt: TGTGCCAGCAAGGTGGACAGGACGAACACTGAAGCTTTCTTT; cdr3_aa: CASKVDRTNTEAFF
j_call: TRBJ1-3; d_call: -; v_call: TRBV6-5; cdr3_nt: TGTGCCAGCAGTTACGGGCTGATCTCTGGAAACACCATATATTTT; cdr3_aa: CASSYGLISGNTIYF
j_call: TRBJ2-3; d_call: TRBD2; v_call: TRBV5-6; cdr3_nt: TGTGCCAGCAGAACTAGCGGGATTGTGACAGATACGCAGTATTTT; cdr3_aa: CASRTSGIVTDTQYF
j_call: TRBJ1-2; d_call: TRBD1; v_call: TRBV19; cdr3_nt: TGTGCCAGTAGTATGGGGACAGGTGGTTTGGGCTACACCTTC; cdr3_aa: CASSMGTGGLGYTF
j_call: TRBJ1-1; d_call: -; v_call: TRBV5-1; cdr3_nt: TGCGCCAGCAGCTTGGGAGGGCAGGGACTTTTGAACACTGAAGCTTTCTTT; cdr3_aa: CASSLGGQGLLNTEAFF
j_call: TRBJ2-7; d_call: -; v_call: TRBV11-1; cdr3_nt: TGTGCCAGCAGCTTAACCCCATCCACTGAGCAGTACTTC; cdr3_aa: CASSLTPSTEQYF
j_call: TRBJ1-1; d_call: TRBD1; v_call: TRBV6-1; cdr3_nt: TGTGCCAGCAGTGAACACGACAGGGTTGCTTTCTTT; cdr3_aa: CASSEHDRVAFF
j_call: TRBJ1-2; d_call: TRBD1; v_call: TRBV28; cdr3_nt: TGTGCCAGCAGTTTTGGACAGGGGAACTATGGCTACACCTTC; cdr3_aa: CASSFGQGNYGYTF
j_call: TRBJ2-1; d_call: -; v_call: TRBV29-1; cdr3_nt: TGCAGCGCCTCTCGGGGTGTAATCAACAATGAGCAGTTCTTC; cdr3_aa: CSASRGVINNEQFF
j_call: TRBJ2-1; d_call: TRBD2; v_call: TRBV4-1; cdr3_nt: TGCGCCAGCAGCCCGCCCGGGACTAGCTCCTACAATGAGCAGTTCTTC; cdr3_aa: CASSPPGTSSYNEQFF
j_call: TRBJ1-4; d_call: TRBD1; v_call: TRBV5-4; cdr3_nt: TGTGCCAGCAGCTCAGGGGGCGCGAATGAAAAACTGTTTTTT; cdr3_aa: CASSSGGANEKLFF
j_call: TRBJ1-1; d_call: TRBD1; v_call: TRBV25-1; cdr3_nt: TGTGCCAGCAGTCCCTTTGGACAGGGCGACACTGAAGCTTTCTTT; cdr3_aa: CASSPFGQGDTEAFF
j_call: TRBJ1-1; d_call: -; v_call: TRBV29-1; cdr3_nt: TGCAGCGTCGTCGGGGGGGTAAAGAACACTGAAGCTTTCTTT; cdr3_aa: CSVVGGVKNTEAFF
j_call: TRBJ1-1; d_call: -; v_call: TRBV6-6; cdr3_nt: TGTGCCAGCAGACAACTTACAGGGAGTACTGAAGCTTTCTTT; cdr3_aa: CASRQLTGSTEAFF
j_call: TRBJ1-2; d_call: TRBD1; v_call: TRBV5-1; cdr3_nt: TGCGCCAGCAGCGCCAGGGGGCGAGACCTAAACTATGGCTACACCTTC; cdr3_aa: CASSARGRDLNYGYTF
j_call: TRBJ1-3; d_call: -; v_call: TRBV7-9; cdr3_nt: TGTGCCAGCAGCTTTCGACTCCGTCAAGTCTCTGGAAACACCATATATTTT; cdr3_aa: CASSFRLRQVSGNTIYF
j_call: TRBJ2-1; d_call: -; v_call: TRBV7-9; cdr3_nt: TGTGCCAGCAGCACTCCAGGGGGGAGCTCCTACAATGAGCAGTTCTTC; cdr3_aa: CASSTPGGSSYNEQFF
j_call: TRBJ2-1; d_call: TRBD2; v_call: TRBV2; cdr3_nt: TGTGCCAGCAGGCCTAGCGGTTCCTACAATGAGCAGTTCTTC; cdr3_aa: CASRPSGSYNEQFF
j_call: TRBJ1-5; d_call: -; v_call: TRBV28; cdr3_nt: TGTGCCACTCGTCCGCGGGGGAGCAATCAGCCCCAGCATTTT; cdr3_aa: CATRPRGSNQPQHF
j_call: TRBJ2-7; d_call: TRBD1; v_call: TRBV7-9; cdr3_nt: TGTGCCAGCAGCTTAGCCATAGGACAGGCGGTATACGAGCAGTACTTC; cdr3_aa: CASSLAIGQAVYEQYF
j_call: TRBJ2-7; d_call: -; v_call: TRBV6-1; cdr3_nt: TGTGCCAGCAGCAGTGATGGAGGGGCGAAGTACTTC; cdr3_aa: CASSSDGGAKYF
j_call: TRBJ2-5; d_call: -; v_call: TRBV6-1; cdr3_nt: TGTGCCAGCAAAACGGAGCCGGCGATTAAGGAGCAGTACTTC; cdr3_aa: CASKTEPAIKEQYF
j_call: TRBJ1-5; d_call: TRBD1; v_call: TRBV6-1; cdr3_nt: TGTGCCAGCAGTGAAGCTTGGGCAGGGGGTCAGCCCCAGCATTTT; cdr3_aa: CASSEAWAGGQPQHF
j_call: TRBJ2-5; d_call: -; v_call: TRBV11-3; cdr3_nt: TGTGCCAGCAGCTCGCGGGAATTAGAGACCCAGTACTTC; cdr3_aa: CASSSRELETQYF
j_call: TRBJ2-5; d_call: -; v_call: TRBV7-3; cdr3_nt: TGTGCCAGCAGCTTATGGGAGAGAGAGACCCAGTACTTC; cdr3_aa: CASSLWERETQYF
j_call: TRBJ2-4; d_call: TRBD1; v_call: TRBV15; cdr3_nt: TGCGCCACCAGCAGAACACGACAGGGAACGGGAAACATTCAGTACTTC; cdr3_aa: CATSRTRQGTGNIQYF
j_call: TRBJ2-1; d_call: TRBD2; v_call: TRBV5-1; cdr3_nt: TGCGCCAGCAGCTTGGCCAGTTGGAGCGGGAGTCAGGAGCAGTTCTTC; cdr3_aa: CASSLASWSGSQEQFF
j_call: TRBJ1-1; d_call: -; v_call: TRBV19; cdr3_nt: TGTGCCAGTAATAGCAGTCCGGGGATGAACACTGAAGCTTTCTTT; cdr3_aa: CASNSSPGMNTEAFF
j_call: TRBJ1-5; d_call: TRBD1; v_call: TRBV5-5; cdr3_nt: TGTGCCAGCATCACCCACGCGGCTGACCAACAGGGGCTTCAGCCCCAGCATTTT; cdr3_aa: CASITHAADQQGLQPQHF
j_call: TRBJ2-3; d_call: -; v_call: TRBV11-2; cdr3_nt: TGTGCCAGCAGCTTACCTCCTAGCACAGATACGCAGTATTTT; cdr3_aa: CASSLPPSTDTQYF